The rows below give T cell receptor beta chains drawn from one sample of a study of blood T cell repertoires in COVID-19. TCRdb's table, derived via immunoSEQ multiplex PCR, lists solely in-frame clones and lacks some. Of over 250,000 clones listed, 85% to 90% were seen once; the top ten hold about 14%. The sequencing sample was made of peripheral blood. These receptors were obtained from a human donor in a cohort sampled during active COVID-19. Both conserved end residues are part of each CDR3. Each record gives: clone size, V gene, J gene, D gene, CDR3 protein, CDR3 DNA. The D gene is left open where the match is weak. Expanded clones are given a class, and other clones once, few, many or no size at all.

>-|TRBV15|TRBJ2-7|TRBD1
CATSSGGQGQNEQYF
TGTGCCACCAGCAGCGGGGGACAGGGGCAGAACGAGCAGTACTTC
>-|TRBV9|TRBJ2-1|-
CASSVSLGGNEQFF
TGTGCCAGCAGCGTCTCCCTGGGGGGCAATGAGCAGTTCTTC
>-|TRBV19|TRBJ2-7|-
CASRGGGRSYEQYF
TGTGCCAGTAGAGGGGGCGGGAGGAGCTACGAGCAGTACTTC
>-|TRBV28|TRBJ2-5|TRBD2
CASRDGGRMGTQYF
TGTGCCAGCCGCGACGGCGGGAGGATGGGGACCCAGTACTTC
>once|TRBV5-1|TRBJ2-3|TRBD1
CASKPGGQGATDTQYF
TGCGCCTCGAAACCGGGGGGACAGGGGGCGACAGATACGCAGTATTTT
>-|TRBV10-3|TRBJ2-1|TRBD2
CAISAAGGWDEQFF
TGTGCCATCAGTGCAGCGGGAGGGTGGGATGAGCAGTTCTTC
>-|TRBV29-1|TRBJ2-1|-
CSDAPIVQGEQFF
TGCAGCGACGCCCCGATAGTTCAGGGTGAGCAGTTCTTC
>-|TRBV4-2|TRBJ2-1|TRBD2
CASSQVPGTSALNEQFF
TGTGCCAGCAGCCAAGTTCCCGGGACTAGCGCTCTTAATGAGCAGTTCTTC
>-|TRBV19|TRBJ1-2|-
CASIPAATLVNYGYTF
TGTGCCAGTATTCCCGCGGCAACTTTAGTTAACTATGGCTACACCTTC
>few|TRBV5-6|TRBJ2-2|TRBD1
CASSPDRGALGTGELFF
TGTGCCAGCAGCCCTGACAGGGGGGCTTTGGGCACCGGGGAGCTGTTTTTT
>-|TRBV7-9|TRBJ2-1|-
CASSSNNEQFF
TGTGCCAGCAGCTCAAACAATGAGCAGTTCTTC
>-|TRBV5-5|TRBJ2-3|TRBD2
CASRLAGSFDTQYF
TGTGCCAGCAGGTTAGCGGGGTCATTTGATACGCAGTATTTT
>-|TRBV5-1|TRBJ2-3|TRBD1
CASSPLGTEGFLAHGTDTQYF
TGCGCCAGCAGCCCTCTAGGGACAGAAGGATTCCTGGCTCACGGCACAGATACGCAGTATTTT
>-|TRBV5-1|TRBJ1-5|-
CASSPNPQGPQRTLNQPQHF
TGCGCCAGCAGCCCTAACCCACAGGGACCCCAGCGCACTCTCAATCAGCCCCAGCATTTT
>-|TRBV6-2/TRBV6-3|TRBJ2-7|-
CASSGQSTSKYEQYF
TGTGCCAGCAGCGGACAATCCACTTCGAAATACGAGCAGTACTTC
>-|TRBV6-2/TRBV6-3|TRBJ2-1|TRBD2
CASSRSGEYNEQFF
TGTGCCAGCAGTAGGAGCGGGGAATACAATGAGCAGTTCTTC
>-|TRBV28|TRBJ2-6|TRBD1
CASSLTGTAPSGANVLTF
TGTGCCAGCAGCCTAACCGGGACAGCTCCCTCTGGGGCCAACGTCCTGACTTTC
>-|TRBV10-3|TRBJ2-7|TRBD2
CAISEASSSGYEQYF
TGTGCCATCAGTGAGGCGTCGTCTAGCGGCTACGAGCAGTACTTC
>few|TRBV24-1|TRBJ2-3|-
CATSEMGRGGPDTQYF
TGTGCCACCAGTGAAATGGGGCGGGGTGGACCAGATACGCAGTATTTT
>-|TRBV18|TRBJ2-7|TRBD1
CASSPQAIRDRAGEQYF
TGTGCCAGCTCACCACAAGCAATCCGGGACAGGGCAGGTGAGCAGTACTTC
>-|TRBV7-6|TRBJ1-4|TRBD1
CASTLVGTGNEKLFF
TGTGCCAGCACTTTGGTAGGGACAGGGAATGAAAAACTGTTTTTT
>-|TRBV4-1|TRBJ2-7|-
CASSQGAGPGEQYF
TGCGCCAGCAGCCAGGGGGCAGGGCCGGGGGAGCAGTACTTC
>-|TRBV30|TRBJ2-1|-
CAWSVKRNNEQFF
TGTGCCTGGAGTGTAAAGCGGAACAATGAGCAGTTCTTC
>-|TRBV28|TRBJ2-4|-
CASSFWGVNGNIQYF
TGTGCCAGCAGTTTTTGGGGGGTTAACGGGAACATTCAGTACTTC
>few|TRBV6-5|TRBJ1-3|-
CASSINRDSGNTIYF
TGTGCCAGCAGTATAAACAGGGACTCTGGAAACACCATATATTTT
>-|TRBV13|TRBJ1-3|-
CASSLSISGNTIYF
TGTGCCAGCAGCTTAAGCATCTCTGGAAACACCATATATTTT
>-|TRBV28|TRBJ2-1|TRBD2
CASSTGLAGRSYNEQFF
TGTGCCAGCAGTACTGGACTAGCGGGAAGGTCCTACAATGAGCAGTTCTTC
>-|TRBV9|TRBJ2-2|-
CASSPSHTGELFF
TGTGCCAGCAGCCCTAGCCACACCGGGGAGCTGTTTTTT
>-|TRBV4-3|TRBJ2-7|-
CASSQQFGVYEQYF
TGCGCCAGCAGCCAACAATTTGGAGTCTACGAGCAGTACTTC
>-|TRBV11-2|TRBJ2-3|-
CASSLAGALMNTQYF
TGTGCCAGCAGCTTGGCAGGGGCACTAATGAATACGCAGTATTTT
>many|TRBV6-5|TRBJ1-1|-
CASSSPTVDTEAFF
TGTGCCAGCAGTTCCCCGACAGTAGACACTGAAGCTTTCTTT
>-|TRBV9|TRBJ2-5|TRBD2
CASSAGLGEDETQYF
TGTGCCAGCAGCGCGGGACTAGGGGAGGACGAGACCCAGTACTTC
>-|TRBV18|TRBJ2-7|TRBD1
CASSLTGTGVYEQYF
TGTGCCAGCTCACTTACCGGGACAGGAGTCTACGAGCAGTACTTC
>-|TRBV27|TRBJ2-7|-
CASSSLPLHRASGQYF
TGTGCCAGCAGTTCCCTCCCTCTCCACAGGGCCTCGGGGCAGTACTTC
>-|TRBV2|TRBJ2-1|-
CASSEIAVAYNEQFF
TGTGCCAGCAGTGAGATAGCGGTCGCCTACAATGAGCAGTTCTTC
>-|TRBV7-2|TRBJ2-3|-
CASSMTIRDTQYF
TGTGCCAGCAGTATGACAATCCGGGATACGCAGTATTTT
>-|TRBV24-1|TRBJ2-1|TRBD2
CATSDLWASGNEQFF
TGTGCCACCAGTGATTTATGGGCTAGCGGGAATGAGCAGTTCTTC
>-|TRBV10-2|TRBJ1-2|-
CASSESGEGYTF
TGCGCCAGCAGTGAGTCCGGGGAGGGCTACACCTTC
>once|TRBV2|TRBJ2-3|-
CASSEDFGVHETNLFTDTQYF
TGTGCCAGCAGTGAAGATTTCGGGGTACACGAGACAAATTTGTTCACAGATACGCAGTATTTT
>-|TRBV16|TRBJ1-5|-
CASSQSADNQPQHF
TGTGCCAGCAGCCAATCGGCGGACAATCAGCCCCAGCATTTT
>-|TRBV7-2|TRBJ2-3|-
CASSPGRRVTTDTQYF
TGTGCCAGCAGCCCAGGGAGGAGGGTAACTACAGATACGCAGTATTTT
>-|TRBV5-4|TRBJ2-5|-
CASSGSVLETQYF
TGTGCCAGCAGCGGTAGTGTTCTGGAGACCCAGTACTTC
>few|TRBV28|TRBJ1-2|-
CASSLWNQGEGYTF
TGTGCCAGCAGTTTATGGAACCAGGGCGAGGGCTACACCTTC
>-|TRBV4-3|TRBJ2-5|-
CASSQDRGETQYF
TGCGCCAGCAGCCAAGATCGGGGGGAGACCCAGTACTTC
>-|TRBV6-5|TRBJ2-3|TRBD1
CASRDRGTDTQYF
TGTGCCAGCAGGGACAGGGGCACAGATACGCAGTATTTT
>-|TRBV10-1|TRBJ2-7|-
CASSECRESYEQYF
TGCGCCAGCAGTGAGTGTAGGGAGTCCTACGAGCAGTACTTC
>-|TRBV27|TRBJ1-5|TRBD1
CASRRKGTGQGLRSDQPQHF
TGTGCCAGCAGGCGTAAAGGGACCGGACAGGGTTTGAGGAGTGATCAGCCCCAGCATTTT
>-|TRBV6-4|TRBJ1-1|-
CASSPGANTEAFF
TGTGCCAGCAGTCCTGGAGCAAACACTGAAGCTTTCTTT
>-|TRBV4-3|TRBJ1-4|-
CASSPAGLGNEKLFF
TGCGCCAGCAGTCCCGCGGGTCTTGGGAATGAAAAACTGTTTTTT
>-|TRBV7-2|TRBJ2-2|-
CASKRTSAGELFF
TGTGCCAGCAAGCGGACTTCGGCCGGGGAGCTGTTTTTT